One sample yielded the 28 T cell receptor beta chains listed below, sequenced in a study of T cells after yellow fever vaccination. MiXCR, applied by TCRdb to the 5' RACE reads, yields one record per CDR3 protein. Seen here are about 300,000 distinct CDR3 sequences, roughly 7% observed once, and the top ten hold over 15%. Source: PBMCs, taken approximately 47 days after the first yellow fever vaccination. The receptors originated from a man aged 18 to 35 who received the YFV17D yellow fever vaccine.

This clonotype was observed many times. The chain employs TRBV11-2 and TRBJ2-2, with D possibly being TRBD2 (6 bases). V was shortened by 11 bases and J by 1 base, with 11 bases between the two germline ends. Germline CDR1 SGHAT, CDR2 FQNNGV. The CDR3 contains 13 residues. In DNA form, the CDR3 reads TGTGCCGGGGGGAAAGAGAACACCGGGGAGCTGTTTTTT. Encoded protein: CAGGKENTGELFF.

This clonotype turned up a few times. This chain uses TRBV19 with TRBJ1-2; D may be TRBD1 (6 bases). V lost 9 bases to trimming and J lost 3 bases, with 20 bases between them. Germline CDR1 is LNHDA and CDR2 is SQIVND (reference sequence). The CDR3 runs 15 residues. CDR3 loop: CASRRALTGDYGYTF. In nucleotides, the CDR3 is TGTGCCAGCAGGCGGGCCCTGACAGGAGACTATGGCTACACCTTC.

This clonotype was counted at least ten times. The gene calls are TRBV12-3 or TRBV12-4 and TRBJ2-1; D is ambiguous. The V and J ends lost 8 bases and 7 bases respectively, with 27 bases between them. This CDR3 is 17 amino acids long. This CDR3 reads CASRRGSRTESWNEQFF. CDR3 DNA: TGTGCCAGCCGCCGAGGATCTCGGACGGAATCGTGGAATGAGCAGTTCTTC.

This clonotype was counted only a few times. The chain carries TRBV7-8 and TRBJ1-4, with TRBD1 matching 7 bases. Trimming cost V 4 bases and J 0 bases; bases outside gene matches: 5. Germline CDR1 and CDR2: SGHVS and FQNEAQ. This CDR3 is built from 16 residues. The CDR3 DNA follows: TGTGCCAGCAGCTGGACGGGACAGCCAACTAATGAAAAACTGTTTTTT. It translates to CASSWTGQPTNEKLFF.

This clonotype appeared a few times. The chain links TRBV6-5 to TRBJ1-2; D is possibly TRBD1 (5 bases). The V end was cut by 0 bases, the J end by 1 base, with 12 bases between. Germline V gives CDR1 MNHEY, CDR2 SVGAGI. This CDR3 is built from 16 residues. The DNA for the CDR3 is TGTGCCAGCAGTTACTCGAAGGCAGGGCTTAACTATGGCTACACCTTC. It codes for CASSYSKAGLNYGYTF.

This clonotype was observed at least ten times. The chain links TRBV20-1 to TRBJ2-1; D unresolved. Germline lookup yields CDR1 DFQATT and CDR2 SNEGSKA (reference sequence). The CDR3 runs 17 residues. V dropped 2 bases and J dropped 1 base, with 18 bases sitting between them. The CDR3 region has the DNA TGCAGTGCTAGACCCCCCGGGCGACTCGGGTCCTACAATGAGCAGTTCTTC. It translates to CSARPPGRLGSYNEQFF.

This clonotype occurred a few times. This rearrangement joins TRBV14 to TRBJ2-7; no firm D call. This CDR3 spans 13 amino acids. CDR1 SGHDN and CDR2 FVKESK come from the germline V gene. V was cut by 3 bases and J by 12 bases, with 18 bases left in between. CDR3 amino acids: CASSQAWTASSYF. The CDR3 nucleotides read TGTGCCAGCAGCCAGGCATGGACGGCCTCGTCGTACTTC.

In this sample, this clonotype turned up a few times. CDR3 sequence: CASSPPGQGGGQPQHF. The CDR3, as DNA: TGTGCCAGCTCACCACCGGGACAGGGAGGTGGTCAGCCCCAGCATTTT. The chain links TRBV18 to TRBJ1-5, with 9 positions matching TRBD1. Unmatched junction bases numbered 6, after V lost 0 bases and J lost 6 bases. The V gene's germline CDR1 is KGHSH and CDR2 LQKENI. CDR3 length: 16 amino acids.

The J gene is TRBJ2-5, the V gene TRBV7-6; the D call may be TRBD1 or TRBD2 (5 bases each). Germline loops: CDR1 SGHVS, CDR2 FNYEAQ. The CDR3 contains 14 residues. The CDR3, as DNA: TGTGCAAGCTCATGGGGGACGGGTCGAGAGACCCAGTACTTC. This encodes CASSWGTGRETQYF.

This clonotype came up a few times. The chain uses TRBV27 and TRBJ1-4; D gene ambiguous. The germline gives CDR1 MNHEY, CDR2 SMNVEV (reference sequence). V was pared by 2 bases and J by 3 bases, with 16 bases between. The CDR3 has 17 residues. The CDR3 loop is CASSLKSSRVPNEKLFF. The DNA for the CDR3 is TGTGCCAGCAGTTTAAAGTCGTCTAGGGTCCCTAATGAAAAACTGTTTTTT.

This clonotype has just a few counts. The CDR3 sequence: CASSVRVAGKAFF. The DNA of the CDR3 is TGTGCCAGCAGTGTCCGGGTCGCAGGGAAAGCTTTCTTT. The V call is TRBV7-2, the J call TRBJ1-1, with a tentative D call TRBD1 (5 bases). This CDR3 region has 13 residues. Deletions cut 6 bases from V and 9 bases from J, with 17 bases between. In germline, CDR1 is SGHTA, CDR2 FQGNSA.

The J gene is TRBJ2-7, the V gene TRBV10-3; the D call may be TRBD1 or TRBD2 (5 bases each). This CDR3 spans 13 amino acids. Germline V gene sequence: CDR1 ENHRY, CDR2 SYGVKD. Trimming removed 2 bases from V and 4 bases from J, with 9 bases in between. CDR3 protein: CAISERDGYEQYV. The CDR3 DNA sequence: TGTGCCATCAGTGAGAGGGACGGTTACGAGCAGTACGTC.

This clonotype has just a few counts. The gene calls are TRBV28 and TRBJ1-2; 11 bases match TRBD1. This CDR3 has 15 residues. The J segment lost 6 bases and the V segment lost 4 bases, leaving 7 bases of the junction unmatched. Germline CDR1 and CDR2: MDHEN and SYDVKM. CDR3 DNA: TGTGCCAGCAGTTCAGGGACAGGGGGGAGTAATGGCTACACCTTC. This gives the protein CASSSGTGGSNGYTF.

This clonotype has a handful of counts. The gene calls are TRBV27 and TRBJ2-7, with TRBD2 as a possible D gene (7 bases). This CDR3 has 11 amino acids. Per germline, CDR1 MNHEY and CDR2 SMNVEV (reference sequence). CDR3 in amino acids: CAGGHSYEQYF. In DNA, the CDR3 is TGTGCGGGGGGGCACTCCTACGAGCAGTACTTC.

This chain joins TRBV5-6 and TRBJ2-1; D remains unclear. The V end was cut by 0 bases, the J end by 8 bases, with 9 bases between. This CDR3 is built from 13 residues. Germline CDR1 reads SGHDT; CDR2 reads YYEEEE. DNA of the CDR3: TGTGCCAGCAGCTTGGAGGGTTTCTATGAGCAGTTCTTC. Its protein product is CASSLEGFYEQFF.

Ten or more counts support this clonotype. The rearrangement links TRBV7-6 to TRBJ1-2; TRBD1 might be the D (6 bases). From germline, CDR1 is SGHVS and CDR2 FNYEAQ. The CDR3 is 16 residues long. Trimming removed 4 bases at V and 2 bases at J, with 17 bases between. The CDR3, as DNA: TGTGCCAGCAGCTCCACTCCGGGGGGCGCCAACTATGGCTACACCTTC. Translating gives CASSSTPGGANYGYTF.

For the CDR3, the DNA is TGTGCCAGCAGTGAATCGGGCAGATCAGAGACCCAGTACTTC. As protein: CASSESGRSETQYF. V is TRBV25-1 and J is TRBJ2-5; D gene uncertain. The CDR3 sequence is 14 residues long. Trimming took 1 base from V and 4 from J, leaving 10 bases between them. The germline gives CDR1 MGHDK, CDR2 SYGVNS.

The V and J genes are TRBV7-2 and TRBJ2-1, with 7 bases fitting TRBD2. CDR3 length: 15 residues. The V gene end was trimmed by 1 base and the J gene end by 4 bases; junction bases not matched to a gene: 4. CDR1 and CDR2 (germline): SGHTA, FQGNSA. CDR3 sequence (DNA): TGTGCCAGCAGCTTAGTGGGGGGGAGGTACAATGAGCAGTTCTTC. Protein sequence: CASSLVGGRYNEQFF. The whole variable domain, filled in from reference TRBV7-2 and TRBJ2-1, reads GAGVSQSPSNKVTEKGKDVELRCDPISGHTALYWYRQSLGQGLEFLIYFQGNSAPDKSGLPSDRFSAERTGGSVSTLTIQRTQQEDSAVYLCASSLVGGRYNEQFFGPGTRLTVL.

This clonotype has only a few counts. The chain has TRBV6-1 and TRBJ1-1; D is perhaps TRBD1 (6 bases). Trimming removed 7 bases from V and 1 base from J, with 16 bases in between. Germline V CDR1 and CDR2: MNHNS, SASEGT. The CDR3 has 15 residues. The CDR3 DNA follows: TGTGCCAGCATCTACGGGCCGGGGGCGAACACTGAAGCTTTCTTT. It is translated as CASIYGPGANTEAFF.

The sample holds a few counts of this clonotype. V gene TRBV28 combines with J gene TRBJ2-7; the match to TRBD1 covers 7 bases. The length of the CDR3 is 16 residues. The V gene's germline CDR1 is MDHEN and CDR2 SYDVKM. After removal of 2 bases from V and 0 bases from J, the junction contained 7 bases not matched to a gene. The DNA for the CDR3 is TGTGCCAGCAGTTTAGCCGGGACAGTTAGCTCCTACGAGCAGTACGTC. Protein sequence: CASSLAGTVSSYEQYV.

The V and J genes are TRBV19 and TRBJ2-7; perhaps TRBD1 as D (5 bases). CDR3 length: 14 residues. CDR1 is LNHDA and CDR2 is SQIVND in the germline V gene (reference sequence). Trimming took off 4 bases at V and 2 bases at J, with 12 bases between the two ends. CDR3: CASSKGRETYEQYF. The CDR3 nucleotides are TGTGCCAGTAGTAAGGGCAGGGAAACCTACGAGCAGTACTTC.

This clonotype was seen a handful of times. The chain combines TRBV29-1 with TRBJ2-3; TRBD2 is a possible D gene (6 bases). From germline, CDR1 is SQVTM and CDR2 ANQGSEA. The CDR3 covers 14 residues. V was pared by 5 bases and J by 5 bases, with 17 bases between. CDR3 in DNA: TGCAGCGTTCGTGACCTGGGGAGGCGAGATACGCAGTATTTT. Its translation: CSVRDLGRRDTQYF.

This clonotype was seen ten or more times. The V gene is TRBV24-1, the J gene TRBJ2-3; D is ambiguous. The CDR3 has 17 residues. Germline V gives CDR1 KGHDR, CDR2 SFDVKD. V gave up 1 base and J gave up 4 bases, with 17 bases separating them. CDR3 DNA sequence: TGTGCCACCAGTGATTTTCCGGAAGGGCCAAGCGCAGATACGCAGTATTTT. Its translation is CATSDFPEGPSADTQYF.

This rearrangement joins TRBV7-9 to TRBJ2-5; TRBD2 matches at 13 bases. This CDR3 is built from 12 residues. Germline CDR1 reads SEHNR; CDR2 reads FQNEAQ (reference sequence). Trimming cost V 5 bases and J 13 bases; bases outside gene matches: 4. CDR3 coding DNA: TGTGCCAGCAGCCGACTAGCGGGGGGAACGTACTTC. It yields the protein CASSRLAGGTYF.

CDR3 protein: CASSVPGGTDTQYF. The CDR3 nucleotides read TGTGCCAGCAGCGTTCCGGGGGGTACAGATACGCAGTATTTT. The rearrangement joins TRBV9 to TRBJ2-3; 7 nucleotides align to TRBD2. The germline CDR1 and CDR2 sequences are SGDLS and YYNGEE. Trimming at V came to 2 bases and at J to 3 bases, leaving 3 bases not matched to a gene. This CDR3 has 14 residues.

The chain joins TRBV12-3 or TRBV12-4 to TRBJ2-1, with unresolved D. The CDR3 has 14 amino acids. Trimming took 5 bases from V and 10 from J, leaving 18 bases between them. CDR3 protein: CASSLLSPRGEQFF. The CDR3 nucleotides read TGTGCCAGCAGTCTGCTATCACCTAGAGGAGAGCAGTTCTTC.

CDR3 region: CASSQEGPGTQYF. CDR3 in DNA: TGTGCCAGCAGCCAAGAGGGGCCAGGGACCCAGTACTTC. This chain joins TRBV4-2 and TRBJ2-5, with D possibly being TRBD1 (5 bases). The V and J ends lost 0 bases and 7 bases respectively, with 9 bases between them. The CDR3 contains 13 residues. The germline CDR1 and CDR2 sequences are LGHNA and YNFKEQ.

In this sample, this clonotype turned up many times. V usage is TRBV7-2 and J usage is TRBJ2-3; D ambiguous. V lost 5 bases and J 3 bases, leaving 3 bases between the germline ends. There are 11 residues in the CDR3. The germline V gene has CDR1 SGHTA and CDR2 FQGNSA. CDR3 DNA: TGTGCCAGCAGCACGACAGATACGCAGTATTTT. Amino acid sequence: CASSTTDTQYF.